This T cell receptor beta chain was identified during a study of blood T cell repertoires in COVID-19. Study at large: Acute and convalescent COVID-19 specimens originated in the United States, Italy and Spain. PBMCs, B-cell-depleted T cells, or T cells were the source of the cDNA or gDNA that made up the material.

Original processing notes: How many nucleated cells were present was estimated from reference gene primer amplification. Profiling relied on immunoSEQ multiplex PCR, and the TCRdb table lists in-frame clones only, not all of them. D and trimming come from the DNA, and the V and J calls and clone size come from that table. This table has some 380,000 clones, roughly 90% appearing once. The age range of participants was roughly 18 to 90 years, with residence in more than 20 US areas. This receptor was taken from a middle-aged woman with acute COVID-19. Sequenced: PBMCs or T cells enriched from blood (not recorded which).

The DNA for the CDR3 is TGTGCCAGCAGCACACGACAGGGCGTCCACGAGCAGTACTTC. Its translation is CASSTRQGVHEQYF. V and J are TRBV27 and TRBJ2-7; 7 positions agree with TRBD1. Per germline, CDR1 MNHEY and CDR2 SMNVEV (reference sequence). There are 14 residues in the CDR3. V lost 6 bases to trimming and J lost 5 bases; unmatched junction nucleotides: 10.